This TCR beta chain was observed in a study of cytomegalovirus exposure and HLA in healthy donors. Study overall: Later analysis reported that the approximately 130 validation repertoires shared the platform of the 650 to 700 first-cohort repertoires.

This CDR3 has 15 residues. Trimming left V 3 bases short and J 1 base short, with 12 bases between. CDR1 is KGHSH, CDR2 LQKENI, per germline. On this clone: The antigen is not known.

Only in-frame clones appear in the TCRdb table, and some are missing; sequencing was by immunoSEQ multiplex PCR. The table lists around 80,000 clones, about 96% of them singletons. Study-level findings and limits: According to a later analysis, TCR clusters from the first cohort tended to co-occur in the 120 or so validation repertoires. Despite most TCR sequences being rare, some public TCRs occurred in many donors.

This receptor was taken from a woman in her late teens or twenties in good health and CMV-seronegative. This chain joins TRBV18 and TRBJ1-1; D is uncertain. The sample taken for sequencing was PBMCs. This CDR3 is CASSPQRVENTEAFF. As DNA, the CDR3 is TGTGCCAGCTCACCGCAACGGGTAGAGAACACTGAAGCTTTCTTT.